Each of the 28 T cell receptor beta chains below was sequenced from the same sample in a study of blood T cell repertoires in COVID-19. Data came from immunoSEQ multiplex PCR; TCRdb stores just in-frame clones and leaves some out. The sample carries a few hundred thousand clones, about 90% recorded once. The specimen was PBMCs or T cells enriched from blood (not recorded which). The origin of the receptors is a man under 40 who had recovered from COVID-19.

The chain links TRBV28 to TRBJ1-1; D is uncertain. Trimming took off 3 bases at V and 4 bases at J, with 6 bases between the two ends. CDR1 is MDHEN, CDR2 SYDVKM, per germline. The CDR3 spans 12 residues. CDR3 bases: TGTGCCAGCAGTTTGCGGGCCACTGAAGCTTTCTTT. Protein: CASSLRATEAFF.

In DNA form, the CDR3 reads TGCGCCAGCACCCAGGACAGGGTCACTGAAGCTTTCTTT. Protein product: CASTQDRVTEAFF. J is TRBJ1-1 and V is TRBV10-2; 8 bases line up with TRBD1. V shed 7 bases and J 4 bases; nucleotides not matched to a gene: 5. CDR1 WSHSY and CDR2 SAAADI come from the germline V gene. This CDR3 spans 13 amino acids.

The chain employs TRBV6-4 and TRBJ1-3; 9 bases are a match to TRBD1. This CDR3 comprises 15 residues. V lost 0 bases, J lost 4 bases, and 1 base stayed unmatched. Germline lookup yields CDR1 MRHNA and CDR2 SNTAGT. CDR3 sequence (DNA): TGTGCCAGCAGTGACTCGGGACAGGGAGGAAACACCATATATTTT. Its translation is CASSDSGQGGNTIYF.

The chain employs TRBV14 and TRBJ1-1; D perhaps matches TRBD1 (6 bases). V was pared by 3 bases and J by 2 bases, with 7 bases between. This CDR3 region has 13 residues. Germline assignment: CDR1 SGHDN and CDR2 FVKESK. The CDR3, as DNA: TGTGCCAGCAGCCAGGACAGCAACACTGAAGCTTTCTTT. It is translated as CASSQDSNTEAFF. Full variable domain (remainder filled in from reference TRBV14 and TRBJ1-1): EAGVTQFPSHSVIEKGQTVTLRCDPISGHDNLYWYRRVMGKEIKFLLHFVKESKQDESGMPNNRFLAERTGGTYSTLKVQPAELEDSGVYFCASSQDSNTEAFFGQGTRLTVV.

The genes are TRBV7-2 and TRBJ1-6; 12 nucleotides align to TRBD1. The germline CDR1 and CDR2 sequences are SGHTA and FQGNSA. Trimming took 3 bases from V and 1 from J; bases not matched to a gene: 7. The CDR3 spans 19 residues. The CDR3 reads CASSFLGQGALSYNSPLHF. Written as DNA, the CDR3 is TGTGCCAGCAGCTTTTTGGGACAGGGGGCACTGTCCTATAATTCACCCCTCCACTTT. Together with reference TRBV7-2 and TRBJ1-6, the CDR3 gives the full variable domain: GAGVSQSPSNKVTEKGKDVELRCDPISGHTALYWYRQSLGQGLEFLIYFQGNSAPDKSGLPSDRFSAERTGGSVSTLTIQRTQQEDSAVYLCASSFLGQGALSYNSPLHFGNGTRLTVT.

The V gene is TRBV6-5, the J gene TRBJ1-3, with D possibly matching TRBD1 (6 bases). CDR3 length equals 16 residues. Looked up from germline, CDR1 is MNHEY and CDR2 is SVGAGI. The V end was cut by 0 bases, the J end by 1 base, with 10 bases between. CDR3 DNA sequence: TGTGCCAGCAGTTACTCCGGGACAACATCTGGAAACACCATATATTTT. Amino acid sequence: CASSYSGTTSGNTIYF.

This sequence joins TRBV11-2 and TRBJ1-1, with a weak D call TRBD1 (6 bases). The CDR3 runs 14 residues. With 0 bases removed from V and 3 bases from J, the gap between germline ends came to 8 bases. In germline, CDR1 is SGHAT, CDR2 FQNNGV. The CDR3 DNA reads TGTGCCAGCAGCTTAGACAGGGGCTACACTGAAGCTTTCTTT. Residues: CASSLDRGYTEAFF. The full variable domain, completed using reference TRBV11-2 and TRBJ1-1, is EAGVAQSPRYKIIEKRQSVAFWCNPISGHATLYWYQQILGQGPKLLIQFQNNGVVDDSQLPKDRFSAERLKGVDSTLKIQPAKLEDSAVYLCASSLDRGYTEAFFGQGTRLTVV.

V is TRBV6-6 and J is TRBJ1-2; TRBD1 aligns across 7 bases. The CDR3 is 16 amino acids. CDR1 and CDR2 from the germline V gene are MNHNY and SVGAGI (reference sequence). V trimming: 4 bases; J trimming: 7 bases; junction bases outside the gene matches: 15. CDR3 DNA: TGTGCCAGCAGTTCCGACAGGGTTGAAAGTTTGATTGGCTACACCTTC. Its translation is CASSSDRVESLIGYTF.

The chain uses TRBV6-6 and TRBJ2-5; 10 nucleotides match TRBD2. After removal of 5 bases from V and 0 bases from J, the junction contained 9 bases not matched to a gene. Germline V gene sequence: CDR1 MNHNY, CDR2 SVGAGI (reference sequence). The CDR3 contains 17 residues. CDR3: CASSRLAGAGYQETQYF. As DNA, the CDR3 is TGTGCCAGCAGTCGGCTAGCGGGGGCGGGGTACCAAGAGACCCAGTACTTC.

This clone has only one observation. This chain uses TRBV11-2 with TRBJ1-1, with D uncertain. Trimming shortened V by 0 bases and J by 5 bases, and 13 bases separated the two germline ends. Germline V lookup: CDR1 SGHAT, CDR2 FQNNGV. The CDR3 is 15 residues long. The CDR3: CASSLDEAGWTEAFF. CDR3 nucleotides: TGTGCCAGCAGCTTAGATGAAGCCGGGTGGACTGAAGCTTTCTTT.

The V call is TRBV5-1, the J call TRBJ2-4; 10 bases are a match to TRBD2. The germline CDR1 and CDR2 sequences are SGHRS and YFSETQ. This CDR3 region has 16 residues. V trimming: 1 base; J trimming: 3 bases; junction bases outside the gene matches: 4. CDR3 sequence: CASSLQRGGDKNIQYF. Here the CDR3 DNA reads TGCGCCAGCAGCTTGCAGCGGGGGGGCGACAAAAACATTCAGTACTTC.

The V gene is TRBV10-3, the J gene TRBJ1-1; TRBD1 agrees at 8 bases. The CDR3 has 15 amino acids. V gave up 3 bases and J gave up 1 base; unmatched junction bases: 4. Germline CDR1 and CDR2: ENHRY and SYGVKD. This chain's CDR3 is CAISDLGQANTEAFF. In DNA, the CDR3 is TGTGCCATCAGTGACTTGGGACAGGCGAACACTGAAGCTTTCTTT.

The rearrangement links TRBV2 to TRBJ1-4; D uncertain. V lost 4 bases, J lost 6 bases, and 18 bases lay in between. There are 16 residues in the CDR3. From germline, CDR1 is SNHLY and CDR2 FYNNEI. The CDR3 is CASSAVGSRLYEKLFF. In DNA, the CDR3 is TGTGCCAGCAGTGCCGTCGGGAGTAGGTTGTATGAAAAACTGTTTTTT.

Worth noting for this clone: The identical CDR3 is also encoded by other nucleotide sequences in the sample. The chain employs TRBV2 and TRBJ2-7, with D tentatively TRBD1 (6 bases). Germline V gene data show CDR1 as SNHLY and CDR2 as FYNNEI. This CDR3 is 14 amino acids long. With 5 bases removed from V and 1 base from J, the gap between germline ends came to 12 bases. The CDR3 region is CASSRTVDSYEQYF. CDR3 in DNA: TGTGCCAGCAGTAGGACAGTTGATTCCTACGAGCAGTACTTC.

The CDR3: CASSELDRSGSPLHF. Here the CDR3 DNA reads TGTGCCAGCAGTGAATTGGACAGGTCAGGGTCACCCCTCCACTTT. The rearrangement joins TRBV6-1 to TRBJ1-6, with 7 bases that match TRBD1. The CDR3 is made up of 15 amino acids. V trimming: 2 bases; J trimming: 10 bases; junction bases outside the gene matches: 8. Germline V CDR1 and CDR2: MNHNS, SASEGT.

The chain couples TRBV5-1 to TRBJ2-5; 10 bases match TRBD1. Trimming at V came to 2 bases and at J to 5 bases, leaving 6 bases not matched to a gene. The CDR3 has 15 residues. The V gene's germline CDR1 is SGHRS and CDR2 YFSETQ. CDR3 in amino acids: CASSFGQGGRETQYF. The CDR3 DNA reads TGCGCCAGCAGCTTCGGACAGGGGGGCAGGGAGACCCAGTACTTC.

The chain links TRBV6-5 to TRBJ2-7; D perhaps matches TRBD1 (5 bases). Between the trimmed V and J ends, which lost 4 bases and 0 bases, there was a span of 7 bases. CDR3 length equals 13 residues. The germline V gene encodes CDR1 MNHEY and CDR2 SVGAGI. The DNA of the CDR3 is TGTGCCAGCAGTTCAGGGTTCTCCTACGAGCAGTACTTC. Translated: CASSSGFSYEQYF.

This chain connects TRBV3-1 (or the pseudogene TRBV3-2) to TRBJ1-5, with 8 bases matching TRBD1. With V trimmed by 4 bases and J by 15 bases, 11 bases remained unmatched. Germline CDR1 and CDR2: LGHDT and YNNKEL (reference sequence). This CDR3 spans 13 amino acids. CDR3 loop: CASSLGQGLVWHF. In DNA form, the CDR3 reads TGTGCCAGCAGCCTCGGACAGGGACTTGTGTGGCATTTT.

The chain is built from TRBV6-1 and TRBJ2-2; tentative D call: TRBD1 (5 bases). Germline V gene lookup returns CDR1 MNHNS and CDR2 SASEGT. The CDR3 consists of 13 residues. V lost 3 bases, J lost 5 bases, and 7 bases lay in between. In nucleotides, the CDR3 is TGTGCCAGCAGTGATCAGGGTACCGGGGAGCTGTTTTTT. Its protein product is CASSDQGTGELFF.

This chain uses TRBV6-5 with TRBJ1-5; 7 nucleotides align to TRBD1. The CDR3 runs to 15 residues. Germline loops: CDR1 MNHEY, CDR2 SVGAGI. Trimming removed 2 bases from V and 3 bases from J; junction bases left unmatched: 4. For the CDR3, the DNA is TGTGCCAGCAGTTACGCTGACAGGGTCAATCAGCCCCAGCATTTT. Amino acids: CASSYADRVNQPQHF.

The CDR3 DNA is TGTGCCACCAGTGATTTGGGCGGCTATGGCTACACCTTC. Translating it yields CATSDLGGYGYTF. The chain combines TRBV24-1 with TRBJ1-2; no firm D call. The CDR3 runs 13 residues. From germline, CDR1 is KGHDR and CDR2 SFDVKD. Trimming pared 0 bases from V and 4 bases from J, leaving 5 bases between.

The chain recombines TRBV5-1 with TRBJ2-7, with 9 bases aligning to TRBD2. The V and J ends lost 0 bases and 1 base, in that order; junction bases with no gene match: 5. Germline V gives CDR1 SGHRS, CDR2 YFSETQ. The CDR3 length is 16 residues. CDR3 sequence (DNA): TGCGCCAGCAGCTTGGAATCCAGCGGGGGGTCCTACGAGCAGTACTTC. This sequence encodes CASSLESSGGSYEQYF.

V and J are TRBV28 and TRBJ1-4; a weak D match, TRBD1 (5 bases). The CDR3 runs 18 residues. Per the germline V gene, CDR1 is MDHEN and CDR2 is SYDVKM. Between the trimmed V and J ends, which lost 2 bases and 5 bases, there was a span of 21 bases. CDR3 bases: TGTGCCAGCAGTTTACGAAGAGAGGTTGGACATACCAATGAAAAACTGTTTTTT. Protein product: CASSLRREVGHTNEKLFF.

The chain uses TRBV6-4 and TRBJ1-1; 7 nucleotides match TRBD1. Per the germline V gene, CDR1 is MRHNA and CDR2 is SNTAGT. The CDR3 length is 14 residues. J was trimmed by 4 bases and V by 2 bases; bases with no gene match: 4. The CDR3 region has the DNA TGTGCCAGCAGTGACACAGACAGGGCCACTGAAGCTTTCTTT. Amino acids: CASSDTDRATEAFF.

The gene calls are TRBV18 and TRBJ2-7; unclear D gene. CDR3 size: 12 residues. V dropped 2 bases and J dropped 5 bases, with 7 bases sitting between them. The germline V gene encodes CDR1 KGHSH and CDR2 LQKENI. CDR3: CASSPESHEQYF. The CDR3 coding sequence is TGTGCCAGCTCACCAGAGAGCCACGAGCAGTACTTC.

The table lists this clone with a count of one. This sequence joins TRBV6-5 and TRBJ1-6; D perhaps matches TRBD1 (6 bases). This CDR3 region has 15 residues. CDR1 is MNHEY, CDR2 SVGAGI, per germline. Trimming left V 0 bases short and J 7 bases short, with 10 bases between. The CDR3 nucleotides read TGTGCCAGCAGTTACTCTGGGGGCGTAAATTCACCCCTCCACTTT. It is translated as CASSYSGGVNSPLHF.

This sequence joins TRBV6-5 and TRBJ1-1; TRBD1 agrees at 7 bases. This CDR3 comprises 13 residues. Per the germline V gene, CDR1 is MNHEY and CDR2 is SVGAGI. V was pared by 8 bases and J by 4 bases, with 7 bases of the junction left unmatched. For the CDR3, the DNA is TGTGCCAGCTGCCGGGACAGATGCACTGAAGCTTTCTTT. Amino acid sequence: CASCRDRCTEAFF.

The V call is TRBV20-1, the J call TRBJ2-7; D is possibly TRBD2 (5 bases). The length of the CDR3 is 12 residues. Germline values: CDR1 DFQATT, CDR2 SNEGSKA (reference sequence). Trimming removed 3 bases at V and 12 bases at J, with 18 bases between. CDR3 sequence: CSASRTGDRGYF. CDR3 nucleotide sequence: TGCAGTGCTAGTAGGACCGGGGATCGGGGGTACTTC.